This T cell receptor (beta chain) was recorded in a study of CD8+CD57+ T cells in acquired aplastic anemia. Study context: Sorted CD4+ and CD8+ cells gave a mean 3.2 ug DNA, range 0.2 to 27.4 ug.

From germline, CDR1 is LNHNV and CDR2 YYDKDF (reference sequence). J gave up 0 bases and V 5 bases, and 3 bases lay outside the gene matches. CDR3 size: 15 residues. Using genomic DNA as the template, TCR beta VDJ and CDR3 profiling was carried out. Each CDR3 protein is one row after TCRdb ran MiXCR on the reads. The sample lists some 82,000 distinct CDR3 sequences, approximately 45% occurring once. Of note for this clonotype: Its antigen is unknown.

General observations from the study: It was found that almost 30 CD8+ CDR3 sequences were shared between patients and controls.

The sample comprised sorted CD4+, CD8+, or CD8+CD57+ T cells (not recorded which) from PBMCs. The sequence came from a human donor in good health, serving as a control. V usage is TRBV15 and J usage is TRBJ2-1; 8 bases agree with TRBD1. CDR3 sequence (DNA): TGTGCCACCAGCCGGGGGACAGGCTCCTACAATGAGCAGTTCTTC. Protein product: CATSRGTGSYNEQFF.